A single sample gave rise to the 21 T cell receptor beta chains below, sequenced in a study of blood T cell repertoires in COVID-19 (TCRdb year 2020). The receptor library was made with the immunoSEQ multiplex PCR assay. Not all clones reach the TCRdb copy of this immuneACCESS table, which keeps in-frame sequences only. Checked studies attribute under half of the gap to unresolved V genes and leave the rest unexplained. This sample comprises under 150,000 clones, approximately 84% of them detected only once. The ten largest clones capture roughly 3.7% of the sample. Source material: PBMCs or T cells enriched from blood (not recorded which). These TCRs come from a man aged 50 to 59 in a cohort exposed to, infected with or recovered from COVID-19 (not recorded which).

The rearrangement links TRBV12-5 to TRBJ1-4; a possible D gene is TRBD1 (6 bases). The CDR3 has 13 residues. Germline lookup yields CDR1 LGHNT and CDR2 FRNRAP. V gave up 2 bases and J gave up 8 bases, with 9 bases separating them. The CDR3 region is CASGLSGEEKLFF. CDR3 bases: TGTGCTAGTGGTTTGTCAGGGGAAGAAAAACTGTTTTTT.

The DNA of the CDR3 is TGTGCCAGCAGCTCCTCACAACCGGGACTAGCGAAGTCCGGGGAGCTGTTTTTT. This translates into CASSSSQPGLAKSGELFF. The genes are TRBV7-2 and TRBJ2-2, with 10 bases lining up with TRBD2. The germline gives CDR1 SGHTA, CDR2 FQGNSA. This CDR3 comprises 18 residues. The V gene end was trimmed by 4 bases and the J gene end by 6 bases; junction bases not matched to a gene: 14.

The chain has TRBV30 and TRBJ1-4, with unresolved D. The CDR3 is 17 residues long. V lost 5 bases and J lost 10, with 29 bases in between. CDR1 is GTSNPN and CDR2 is SVGIG in the germline V gene (reference sequence). The CDR3 spells CAWLQPFRGMRIGKLFF. The CDR3 coding sequence is TGTGCCTGGTTACAACCCTTCCGGGGAATGAGGATTGGAAAACTGTTTTTT. The whole variable domain, remainder taken from reference TRBV30 and TRBJ1-4, is SQTIHQWPATLVQPVGSPLSLECTVEGTSNPNLYWYRQAAGRGLQLLFYSVGIGQISSEVPQNLSASRPQDRQFILSSKKLLLSDSGFYLCAWLQPFRGMRIGKLFFGSGTQLSVL.

This chain uses TRBV27 with TRBJ2-7, with D uncertain. The V and J ends lost 5 bases and 3 bases respectively, with 11 bases between them. The CDR3 extends over 13 amino acids. In germline, CDR1 is MNHEY, CDR2 SMNVEV (reference sequence). The CDR3: CASSPEINYEQYF. The CDR3, as DNA: TGTGCCAGCAGTCCGGAGATCAACTACGAGCAGTACTTC.

The CDR3: CASSGQDGGTRFIAKNIQYF. The CDR3 nucleotides read TGCGCCAGCAGTGGCCAGGACGGCGGGACCCGGTTTATAGCCAAAAACATTCAGTACTTC. The chain combines TRBV10-1 with TRBJ2-4; TRBD2 is a possible D gene (6 bases). Germline values: CDR1 WNHNN, CDR2 SYGVQD (reference sequence). This CDR3 region has 20 residues. V was pared by 4 bases and J by 0 bases, with 25 bases between.

This chain connects TRBV28 to TRBJ1-5; TRBD1 is a possible D gene (6 bases). V lost 8 bases and J 7 bases, leaving 21 bases between the germline ends. This CDR3 is 15 amino acids long. CDR1 MDHEN and CDR2 SYDVKM come from the germline V gene. The CDR3 region has the DNA TGTGCCAGCCTACTTTCCCTAACCCAGGGGCAGCCCCAGCATTTT. Its protein product is CASLLSLTQGQPQHF.

The CDR3: CASSLGFGTGAFYGYTF. The CDR3 DNA reads TGTGCCAGCAGCTTAGGCTTCGGGACAGGGGCGTTCTATGGCTACACCTTC. The gene calls are TRBV7-9 and TRBJ1-2, with 10 bases lining up with TRBD1. This CDR3 is 17 amino acids long. The V gene's germline CDR1 is SEHNR and CDR2 FQNEAQ (reference sequence). V was clipped by 1 base and J by 4 bases; unmatched bases: 9.

The table lists this clone with a count of one. This chain links TRBV5-1 with TRBJ1-1, with D perhaps matching TRBD1 (5 bases). The CDR3 totals 15 residues. Germline V gene lookup returns CDR1 SGHRS and CDR2 YFSETQ. V lost 0 bases and J 1 base, leaving 10 bases between the germline ends. The DNA for the CDR3 is TGCGCCAGCAGCTTGGCCCCAGGGTGGAACACTGAAGCTTTCTTT. It encodes CASSLAPGWNTEAFF.

Many counts were recorded for this clone. V and J are TRBV3-1 (or the pseudogene TRBV3-2) and TRBJ1-2; 7 nucleotides agree with TRBD1. This CDR3 region has 18 residues. The V and J ends lost 2 bases and 4 bases, in that order; junction bases with no gene match: 16. Germline assignment: CDR1 LGHDT and CDR2 YNNKEL (reference sequence). Here the CDR3 reads CASSQPSRQGNLSYGYTF. CDR3 coding DNA: TGTGCCAGCAGCCAACCGTCTCGACAGGGTAATTTAAGCTATGGCTACACCTTC.

The J gene is TRBJ1-3, the V gene TRBV2; no definite D call. The V end lost 6 bases, the J end lost 0 bases, and 12 bases lay between the germline ends. CDR3 length equals 15 residues. Germline V CDR1 and CDR2: SNHLY, FYNNEI. CDR3 bases: TGTGCCAGCAGCGCACAGTTGACCTCTGGAAACACCATATATTTT. It encodes CASSAQLTSGNTIYF.

V gene TRBV5-1 combines with J gene TRBJ2-5, with a weak D call TRBD2 (6 bases). CDR1 SGHRS and CDR2 YFSETQ come from the germline V gene. Trimming cost V 1 base and J 2 bases, with 12 bases left between them. The CDR3 totals 15 residues. CDR3 DNA: TGCGCCAGCAGCTTGTGGGGGGACCCACAAGAGACCCAGTACTTC. Translation: CASSLWGDPQETQYF.

The chain uses TRBV6-5 and TRBJ2-2, with D possibly being TRBD1 (5 bases). Trimming shortened V by 0 bases and J by 6 bases, and 11 bases separated the two germline ends. This CDR3 contains 15 residues. From germline, CDR1 is MNHEY and CDR2 SVGAGI. CDR3 protein: CASSYSIAGSGELFF. As DNA, the CDR3 is TGTGCCAGCAGTTACTCCATCGCAGGGTCCGGGGAGCTGTTTTTT.

The rearrangement uses TRBV11-2 and TRBJ1-2; 11 positions agree with TRBD1. The ends lost 5 bases at V and 3 bases at J; junction bases unmatched: 11. The germline CDR1 and CDR2 sequences are SGHAT and FQNNGV. There are 17 residues in the CDR3. DNA of the CDR3: TGTGCCAGCAGCCCCTACCTGGGACAGGGGGAGTACTATGGCTACACCTTC. Translating it yields CASSPYLGQGEYYGYTF. The full variable domain, with the rest looked up from reference TRBV11-2 and TRBJ1-2, is EAGVAQSPRYKIIEKRQSVAFWCNPISGHATLYWYQQILGQGPKLLIQFQNNGVVDDSQLPKDRFSAERLKGVDSTLKIQPAKLEDSAVYLCASSPYLGQGEYYGYTFGSGTRLTVV.

This chain connects TRBV4-1 to TRBJ1-5; 8 bases map to TRBD1. Losses at the gene ends were 3 bases for V and 5 bases for J; bases not matched to a gene: 3. Germline CDR1 and CDR2: MGHRA and YSYEKL. The length of the CDR3 is 14 residues. The CDR3 reads CASSQGQDDQPQHF. CDR3 in DNA: TGCGCCAGCAGCCAGGGACAGGACGATCAGCCCCAGCATTTT.

J is TRBJ2-7 and V is TRBV12-3 or TRBV12-4, with D tentatively TRBD1 (6 bases). V lost 6 bases and J lost 9, with 18 bases in between. The CDR3 consists of 13 residues. CDR3 sequence: CASSRGPPDGQYF. For the CDR3, the DNA is TGTGCCAGCAGCAGGGGACCTCCCGACGGGCAGTACTTC.

This clone was detected only a few times. The chain employs TRBV18 and TRBJ1-5; D ambiguous. The V gene's germline CDR1 is KGHSH and CDR2 LQKENI. Deletions cut 0 bases from V and 1 base from J, with 13 bases between. The CDR3 totals 17 residues. CDR3 DNA sequence: TGTGCCAGCTCACCACCTATGGGAGCGGGGAGCAATCAGCCCCAGCATTTT. Its protein product is CASSPPMGAGSNQPQHF.

V gene TRBV12-5 combines with J gene TRBJ2-7; D remains ambiguous. CDR3 length equals 11 residues. Germline V lookup: CDR1 LGHNT, CDR2 FRNRAP. Trimming pared 6 bases from V and 3 bases from J, leaving 6 bases between. CDR3 region: CASGNFYEQYF. The CDR3 DNA follows: TGTGCTAGTGGCAACTTCTACGAGCAGTACTTC. Supplemented by reference TRBV12-5 and TRBJ2-7, the full variable domain reads DARVTQTPRHKVTEMGQEVTMRCQPILGHNTVFWYRQTMMQGLELLAYFRNRAPLDDSGMPKDRFSAEMPDATLATLKIQPSEPRDSAVYFCASGNFYEQYFGPGTRLTVT.

This chain joins TRBV19 and TRBJ1-2, with D possibly being TRBD1 (6 bases). Trimming cost V 6 bases and J 2 bases, with 10 bases left between them. The germline V gene has CDR1 LNHDA and CDR2 SQIVND (reference sequence). The CDR3 consists of 13 residues. CDR3 in DNA: TGTGCCAGTAGCATACAGGGAAACTATGGCTACACCTTC. Encoded protein: CASSIQGNYGYTF.

The rearrangement joins TRBV2 to TRBJ1-4; a weak D match, TRBD1 (5 bases). The V gene lost 6 bases and the J gene lost 3 bases, with 14 bases spanning the gap. Germline CDR1 and CDR2: SNHLY and FYNNEI. There are 15 residues in the CDR3. The CDR3 DNA reads TGTGCCAGCAGGCAGGGCGAGATCGCTAATGAAAAACTGTTTTTT. Translation: CASRQGEIANEKLFF.

V gene TRBV15 combines with J gene TRBJ1-4; 7 bases map to TRBD1. The V segment lost 5 bases and the J segment 4 bases; nucleotides outside the gene matches: 7. Per the germline V gene, CDR1 is LNHNV and CDR2 is YYDKDF (reference sequence). CDR3 length: 15 amino acids. CDR3 residues: CATSAETGVNEKLFF. For the CDR3, the DNA is TGTGCCACCAGCGCTGAAACAGGGGTTAATGAAAAACTGTTTTTT. The full variable domain, with the rest looked up from reference TRBV15 and TRBJ1-4, is DAMVIQNPRYQVTQFGKPVTLSCSQTLNHNVMYWYQQKSSQAPKLLFHYYDKDFNNEADTPDNFQSRRPNTSFCFLDIRSPGLGDTAMYLCATSAETGVNEKLFFGSGTQLSVL.

V and J are TRBV11-2 and TRBJ1-6; D is uncertain. This CDR3 spans 16 amino acids. Germline V gives CDR1 SGHAT, CDR2 FQNNGV. V lost 2 bases to trimming and J lost 8 bases, with 16 bases between them. The CDR3 sequence: CASSLSFWTGDSPLHF. The CDR3, as DNA: TGTGCCAGCAGCTTATCCTTTTGGACTGGGGATTCACCCCTCCACTTT.